This TCR beta chain stems from a study of regulatory T cells in long-lasting Graves disease. Study-level information: Over 5 years of antithyroid drugs plus positive TSH receptor antibodies defined persistent Graves' disease. Findings and caveats of the study: Repertoires from persistent disease leaned toward TRBV28, TRBJ1-2 and TRBJ2-5.

Assembly of TCR beta libraries relied on iRepertoire HTBI primers together with Arm-PCR of CDR3 regions. MiXCR, run by TCRdb on the multiplex PCR reads, gives a single entry per CDR3 protein. The sample contains about 400,000 distinct CDR3 sequences, more than 20% of which appear only once. This clonotype was seen many times. The antigen remains undetermined. Looked up from germline, CDR1 is SGHTA and CDR2 is FQGNSA. There are 15 residues in the CDR3. The V gene lost 5 bases and the J gene lost 2 bases, with 16 bases spanning the gap. Described time point: persistent/refractory GD, antithyroid drugs over 5 years with positive TRAb. Researchers made the TCR library from RNA that was extracted from PBMCs.

The source of this sequence is a female donor with Graves disease. The sequenced sample was peripheral blood mononuclear cells (PBMCs), obtained when the disease was refractory, from a patient treated with antithyroid drugs. The V and J genes are TRBV7-2 and TRBJ2-7; D assignment may be TRBD1 or TRBD2 (5 bases each). The CDR3 DNA reads TGTGCCAGCAGCCCCCCGGGACCGACCACCTACGAGCAGTACTTC. It yields the protein CASSPPGPTTYEQYF.